A selection of T cell receptor beta chains follows, all from one sample in a study of OX40 agonist ivuxolimab in advanced cancers. Method: immunoSEQ multiplex PCR; TCRdb's copy keeps in-frame clones and lacks some. The table has about 70,000 clones, around nine tenths seen once. Source: CD4+ or CD8+ T cells sorted from blood, taken in a trial of the OX40 agonist ivuxolimab. The receptor source for this set is an adult with an advanced solid tumor such as melanoma, head and neck, liver or kidney cancer. The CDR3 runs from the conserved cysteine through the conserved F or W. The D gene is left open where the match is weak. Expanded clones get a size class; other rows say once, few or many, or leave the size out.

J: TRBJ1-2
size: -
D: -
V: TRBV5-1
DNA: TGCGCCAGCAGCTTGTCAACAGCTTCCTATGGCTACACCTTC
CDR3: CASSLSTASYGYTF

J: TRBJ1-2
size: -
D: TRBD1
V: TRBV18
DNA: TGTGCCAGCTCACCCCAGGGGGACGGTGGCTACACCTTC
CDR3: CASSPQGDGGYTF

J: TRBJ2-2
size: -
D: -
V: TRBV11-2
DNA: TGTGCCAGCAGCAAGGACAGATACACCGGGGAGCTGTTTTTT
CDR3: CASSKDRYTGELFF

J: TRBJ2-2
size: -
D: -
V: TRBV25-1
DNA: TGTGCCAGCACCCAGGACACGAACACCGGGGAGCTGTTTTTT
CDR3: CASTQDTNTGELFF

J: TRBJ2-5
size: -
D: -
V: TRBV7-6
DNA: TGTGCCAGCAGCTTAGTTTTAGGGGGGGGCGCGGAAGAGACCCAGTACTTC
CDR3: CASSLVLGGGAEETQYF

J: TRBJ2-3
size: -
D: -
V: TRBV5-6
DNA: TGTGCCAGCAGCTTCTCTGGCACAGATACGCAGTATTTT
CDR3: CASSFSGTDTQYF

J: TRBJ2-1
size: -
D: -
V: TRBV2
DNA: TGTGCCAGCAGACAAGACACTGCCGGATACAATGAGCAGTTCTTC
CDR3: CASRQDTAGYNEQFF

J: TRBJ2-1
size: -
D: TRBD1
V: TRBV7-8
DNA: TGTGCCAGCAGCTTCCGGGACAGATACAATGAGCAGTTCTTC
CDR3: CASSFRDRYNEQFF

J: TRBJ2-7
size: -
D: TRBD2
V: TRBV7-3
DNA: TGTGCCAGCAGCCCTCGGGCGGGAGAGGGGACGAGCTCCTACGAGCAGTACTTC
CDR3: CASSPRAGEGTSSYEQYF

J: TRBJ1-1
size: once
D: -
V: TRBV21-1
DNA: TGTGCCAGCAGCAAAGTAGCGTCGGCAGACGACACTGAAGCTTTCTTT
CDR3: CASSKVASADDTEAFF

J: TRBJ1-5
size: few
D: -
V: TRBV5-8
DNA: TGTGCCAGCAGCTTTACAGCCTATAGCAATCAGCCCCAGCATTTT
CDR3: CASSFTAYSNQPQHF

J: TRBJ1-4
size: -
D: -
V: TRBV6-1
DNA: TGTGCCAGCAGTGAACAGCCAGGGATAAGTGAAAAACTGTTTTTT
CDR3: CASSEQPGISEKLFF

J: TRBJ2-5
size: -
D: -
V: TRBV4-3
DNA: TGCGCCAGCAGCCAAGAGATAAGGGGCACCGGAGGGGAGACCCAGTACTTC
CDR3: CASSQEIRGTGGETQYF

J: TRBJ1-4
size: -
D: -
V: TRBV29-1
DNA: TGCAGCGCCTCCCTGACAGGTACTAATGAAAAACTGTTTTTT
CDR3: CSASLTGTNEKLFF

J: TRBJ1-1
size: -
D: -
V: TRBV9
DNA: TGTGCCAGCAGCCTCCGAGGGGGGGAGCCATCCCTACTTGAAGCTTTCTTT
CDR3: CASSLRGGEPSLLEAFF

J: TRBJ2-2
size: -
D: -
V: TRBV11-2
DNA: TGTGCCAGCAGCTTAGAGGGCGGGCGGGCCACCGGGGAGCTGTTTTTT
CDR3: CASSLEGGRATGELFF